Listed below are T cell receptor beta chains from one sample, sequenced in a study of blood T cell repertoires in COVID-19. The protocol was immunoSEQ multiplex PCR, while the TCRdb copy is restricted to in-frame clones and leaves out a portion. The table has a few hundred thousand clones, 85% to 90% seen once. Sequenced sample: peripheral blood. These receptors were taken from a man in his 60s with acute or convalescent COVID-19. CDR3s include the opening cysteine and the closing phenylalanine or tryptophan. Fields, in order: clone size, V gene, J gene, CDR3 protein. Clone size is shown for a subset of rows, as once, few, many or a class of expanded clone.

>-|TRBV10-3|TRBJ1-2
CAISESNSNYGYTF
>-|TRBV28|TRBJ1-2
CASSLGLGQGWLRYGYTF
>-|TRBV2|TRBJ1-2
CASSAGTPSGYTF
>-|TRBV28|TRBJ1-4
CASSLLGQGKLFF
>-|TRBV27|TRBJ2-1
CASSTQRELFNEQFF
>-|TRBV28|TRBJ2-7
CASGRTGRVIQQYF
>once|TRBV19|TRBJ1-5
CASSGTGNQPQHF
>-|TRBV9|TRBJ2-5
CASSTRTSGSWETQYF
>-|TRBV7-6|TRBJ2-7
CASSLDRGRGEQYF
>-|TRBV11-3|TRBJ2-7
CASSLVREEQYF
>-|TRBV7-3|TRBJ2-2
CASSSTGSRTGELFF
>-|TRBV7-3|TRBJ2-7
CASSLIGQVSYEQYF
>-|TRBV7-2|TRBJ1-2
CASSSLANYGYTF
>-|TRBV7-3|TRBJ1-2
CASSLAGGDFGYTF
>-|TRBV6-5|TRBJ1-4
CASSYSQGLGEKLFF
>-|TRBV19|TRBJ2-4
CASETGGGRNIQYF
>-|TRBV11-3|TRBJ2-1
CASSPGSGRAHNEQFF
>-|TRBV30|TRBJ2-7
CAWSATAPGGNSYEQYF
>-|TRBV29-1|TRBJ1-1
CSDLQGSLTEAFF
>-|TRBV19|TRBJ2-3
CASSSGTGTDTQYF
>-|TRBV9|TRBJ1-4
CASSGGDLGKLFF
>-|TRBV21-1|TRBJ2-2
CASSTGQSNTGELFF
>-|TRBV7-6|TRBJ1-1
CASSWDRGNTEAFF
>-|TRBV6-1|TRBJ2-2
CASSEYRVKTGELFF
>-|TRBV6-1|TRBJ2-7
CASSERDTSSYEQYF
>-|TRBV18|TRBJ2-1
CASSPLGTSGYNEQFF
>once|TRBV11-3|TRBJ1-2
CASSPWGQGEIGYTF
>-|TRBV28|TRBJ2-6
CASSLFDSLHSGANVLTF
>few|TRBV11-3|TRBJ1-2
CASSQWGGSIERNYGYTF
>-|TRBV9|TRBJ2-2
CASSDSNTGELFF
>-|TRBV4-3|TRBJ2-3
CASSEMRTSEYTDTQYF
>-|TRBV4-2|TRBJ1-3
CASSQERGQRSGNTIYF
>-|TRBV7-2|TRBJ2-7
CASTPGGPAGAYEQYF
>once|TRBV7-2|TRBJ2-1
CASSLRLAGVYEQFF
>-|TRBV7-2|TRBJ1-5
CASRGQGANQPQHF
>-|TRBV18|TRBJ2-3
CASSPTSGRSTDTQYF
>-|TRBV7-6|TRBJ1-1
CASSANLKYTEAFF
>-|TRBV13|TRBJ2-7
CASSPRLAGIYEQYF
>-|TRBV5-4|TRBJ2-6
CASSSGGRRQANSGANVLTF
>-|TRBV4-3|TRBJ2-1
CASSRQAGSSYNEQFF
>-|TRBV24-1|TRBJ1-3
CATSDIGNTIYF
>-|TRBV9|TRBJ2-5
CASSPPGIEETQYF
>few|TRBV7-8|TRBJ1-2
CASSSGPGAGIYF
>-|TRBV19|TRBJ2-3
CASSTAGGGTDTQYF
>-|TRBV6-4|TRBJ1-5
CASSLSGGGQPQHF
>-|TRBV7-2|TRBJ2-1
CASSSRAGISYNEQFF
>-|TRBV30|TRBJ1-5
CAWSKRGSNQPQHF